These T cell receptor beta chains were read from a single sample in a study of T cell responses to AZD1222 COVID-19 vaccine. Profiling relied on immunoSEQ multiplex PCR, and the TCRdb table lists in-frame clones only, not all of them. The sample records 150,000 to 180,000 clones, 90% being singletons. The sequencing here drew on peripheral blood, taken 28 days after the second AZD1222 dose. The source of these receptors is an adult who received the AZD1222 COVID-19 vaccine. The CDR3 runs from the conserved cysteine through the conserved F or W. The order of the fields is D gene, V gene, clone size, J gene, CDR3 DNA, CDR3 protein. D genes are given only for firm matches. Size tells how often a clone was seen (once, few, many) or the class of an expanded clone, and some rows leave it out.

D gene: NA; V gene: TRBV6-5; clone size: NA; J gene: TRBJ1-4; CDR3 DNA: TGTGCCACGGCCCGACGGAAGGAAAAACTGTTTTTT; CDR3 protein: CATARRKEKLFF
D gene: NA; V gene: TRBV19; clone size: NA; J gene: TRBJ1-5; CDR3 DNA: TGTGCCAGTCGATCAGGGAATCGGCAGCCCCAGCATTTT; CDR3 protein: CASRSGNRQPQHF
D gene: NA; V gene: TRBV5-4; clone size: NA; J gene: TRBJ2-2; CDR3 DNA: TGTGCCAGCAGCTTGTGGTCAACCGGGGAGCTGTTTTTT; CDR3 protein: CASSLWSTGELFF
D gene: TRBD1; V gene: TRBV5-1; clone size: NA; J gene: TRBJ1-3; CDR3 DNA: TGCGCCAGCAGCTTGGACGGACAGGGCGGAAACACCATATATTTT; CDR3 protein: CASSLDGQGGNTIYF
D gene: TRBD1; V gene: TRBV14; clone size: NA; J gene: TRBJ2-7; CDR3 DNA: TGTGCCAGCAGCCAAGTAGGGGGCTACTACGAGCAGTACTTC; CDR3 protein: CASSQVGGYYEQYF
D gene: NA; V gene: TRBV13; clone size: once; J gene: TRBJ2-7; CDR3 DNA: TGTGCCAGCAGCTTAGGCCAAACGGCTGCATACGAGCAGTACTTC; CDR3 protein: CASSLGQTAAYEQYF
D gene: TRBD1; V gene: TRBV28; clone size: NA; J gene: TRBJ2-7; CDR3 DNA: TGTGCCAGCAGTGCAGGGGGCTTGCACGAGCAGTACTTC; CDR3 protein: CASSAGGLHEQYF
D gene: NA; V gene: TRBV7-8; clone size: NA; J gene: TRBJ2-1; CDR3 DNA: TGTGCCAGCAGCCCGCGGGGGACAGCCTACAATGAGCAGTTCTTC; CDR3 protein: CASSPRGTAYNEQFF
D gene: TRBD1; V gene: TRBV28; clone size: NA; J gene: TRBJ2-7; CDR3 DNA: TGTGCCAGCAGGGCGGGGACAGGGTTGAGGGAGCAGTACTTC; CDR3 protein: CASRAGTGLREQYF
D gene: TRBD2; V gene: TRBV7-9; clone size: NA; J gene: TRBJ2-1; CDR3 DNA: TGTGCCAGCAGCTCACCGGGACTAGCGGTCTACAATGAGCAGTTCTTC; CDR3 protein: CASSSPGLAVYNEQFF
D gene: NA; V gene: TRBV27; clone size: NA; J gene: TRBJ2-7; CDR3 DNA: TGTGCCAGCAGTTTAAGAGGGTCGGCCTCGCCAGTCTCCTACGAGCAGTACTTC; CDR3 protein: CASSLRGSASPVSYEQYF
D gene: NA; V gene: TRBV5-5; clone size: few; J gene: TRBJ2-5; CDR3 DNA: TGTGCCAGCAGCTTGGTTGAAGAGACCCAGTACTTC; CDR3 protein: CASSLVEETQYF
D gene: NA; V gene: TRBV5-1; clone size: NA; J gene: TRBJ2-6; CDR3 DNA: TGCGCCAGCAGCGGCAGCATACTCTCTGGGGCCAACGTCCTGACTTTC; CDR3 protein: CASSGSILSGANVLTF
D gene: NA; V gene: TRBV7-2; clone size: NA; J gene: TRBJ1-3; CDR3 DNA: TGTGCCAGCAGCTTCCTCCCGAGGCCTGGAAACACCATATATTTT; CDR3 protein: CASSFLPRPGNTIYF
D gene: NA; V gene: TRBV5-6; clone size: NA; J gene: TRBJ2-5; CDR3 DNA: TGTGCCAGCACCCAAGGCCCGTCGGAGGAGACCCAGTACTTC; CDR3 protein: CASTQGPSEETQYF
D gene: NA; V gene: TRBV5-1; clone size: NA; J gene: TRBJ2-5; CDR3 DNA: TGCGCCAGCAGCGAAGAGGGGCCGACCCAGTACTTC; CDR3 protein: CASSEEGPTQYF
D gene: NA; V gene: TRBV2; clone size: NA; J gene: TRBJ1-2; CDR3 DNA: TGTGCCAGCAGTGAAGGAGGACAAACCTTTAACTATGGCTACACCTTC; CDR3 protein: CASSEGGQTFNYGYTF